This TCR beta chain was documented in a study of cytomegalovirus exposure and HLA in healthy donors. Overall study findings and caveats: Later analysis associated a missense DCLRE1C variant with TCR beta V- and J-gene trimming. The presence/absence work took it that sequencing depth was about the same across donors.

Losses at the gene ends were 4 bases for V and 5 bases for J; bases not matched to a gene: 3. CDR1 and CDR2 from the germline V gene are SGHRS and YFSETQ. The CDR3 runs 14 residues. Healthy bone marrow donors supplied every sample. Concerning this clone: Its target is unknown.

The PCR employed 60 Vbeta primers together with 13 Jbeta primers. This table comes from immunoSEQ multiplex PCR, and its TCRdb copy is limited to in-frame clones, with some not included. The sample lists 100,000 to 150,000 clones; about 84% were seen once. Sequenced input: PBMCs. V and J are TRBV5-1 and TRBJ2-1; TRBD2 agrees at 10 bases. The clonotype originates from a man aged 18 to 30 in good health and CMV-seropositive. The CDR3 nucleotides are TGCGCCAGCAGCCGGACTAGCGGCGACAATGAGCAGTTCTTC. It is translated as CASSRTSGDNEQFF.